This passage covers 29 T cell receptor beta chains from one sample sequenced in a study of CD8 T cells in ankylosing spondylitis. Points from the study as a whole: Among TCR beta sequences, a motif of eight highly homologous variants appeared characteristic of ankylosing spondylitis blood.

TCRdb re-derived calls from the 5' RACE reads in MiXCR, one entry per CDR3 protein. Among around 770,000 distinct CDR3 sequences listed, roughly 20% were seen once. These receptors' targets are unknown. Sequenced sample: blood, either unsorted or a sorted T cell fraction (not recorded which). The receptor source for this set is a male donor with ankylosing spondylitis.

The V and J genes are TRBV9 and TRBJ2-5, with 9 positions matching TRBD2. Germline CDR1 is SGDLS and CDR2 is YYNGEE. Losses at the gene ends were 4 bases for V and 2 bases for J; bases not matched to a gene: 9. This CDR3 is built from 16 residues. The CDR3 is CASSPAGGVLQETQYF. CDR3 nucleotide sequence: TGTGCCAGCAGCCCTGCGGGGGGGGTCCTACAAGAGACCCAGTACTTC. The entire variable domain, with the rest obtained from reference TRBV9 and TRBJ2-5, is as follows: DSGVTQTPKHLITATGQRVTLRCSPRSGDLSVYWYQQSLDQGLQFLIQYYNGEERAKGNILERFSAQQFPDLHSELNLSSLELGDSALYFCASSPAGGVLQETQYFGPGTRLLVL.

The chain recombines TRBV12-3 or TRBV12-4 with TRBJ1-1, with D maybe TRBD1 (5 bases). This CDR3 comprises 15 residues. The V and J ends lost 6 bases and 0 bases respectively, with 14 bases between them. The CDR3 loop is CASSYGAPMNTEAFF. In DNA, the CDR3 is TGTGCCAGCAGCTATGGGGCCCCGATGAACACTGAAGCTTTCTTT.

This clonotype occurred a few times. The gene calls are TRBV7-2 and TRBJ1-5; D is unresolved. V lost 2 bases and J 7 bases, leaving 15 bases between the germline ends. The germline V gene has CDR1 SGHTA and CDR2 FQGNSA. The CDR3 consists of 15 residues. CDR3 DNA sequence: TGTGCCAGCAGCTTATCGGGTAGGGCCAGCCAGCCCCAGCATTTT. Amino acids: CASSLSGRASQPQHF.

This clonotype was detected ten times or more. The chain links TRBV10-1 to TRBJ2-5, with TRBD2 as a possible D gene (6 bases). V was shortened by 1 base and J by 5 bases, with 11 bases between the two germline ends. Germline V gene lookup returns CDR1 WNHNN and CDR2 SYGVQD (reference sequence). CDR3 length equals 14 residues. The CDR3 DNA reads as TGCGCCAGCAGTGAGTGGGCTAGCGCGGAGACCCAGTACTTC. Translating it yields CASSEWASAETQYF.

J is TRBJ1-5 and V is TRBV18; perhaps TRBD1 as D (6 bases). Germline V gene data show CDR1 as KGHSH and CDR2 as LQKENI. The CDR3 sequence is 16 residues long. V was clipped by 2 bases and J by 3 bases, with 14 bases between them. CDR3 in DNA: TGTGCCAGCTCACCAAATCCCGGGACAATCAATCAGCCCCAGCATTTT. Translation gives CASSPNPGTINQPQHF.

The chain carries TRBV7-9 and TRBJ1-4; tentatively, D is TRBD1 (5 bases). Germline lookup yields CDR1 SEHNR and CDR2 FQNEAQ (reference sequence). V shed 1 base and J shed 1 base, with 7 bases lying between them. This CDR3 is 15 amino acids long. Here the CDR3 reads CASSLVGGTNEKLFF. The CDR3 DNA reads TGTGCCAGCAGCTTAGTCGGGGGAACTAATGAAAAACTGTTTTTT.

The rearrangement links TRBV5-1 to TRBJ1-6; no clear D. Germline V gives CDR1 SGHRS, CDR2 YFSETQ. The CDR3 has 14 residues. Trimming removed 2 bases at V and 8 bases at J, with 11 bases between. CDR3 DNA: TGCGCCAGCAGCTTACCGCCGAAGGATTCACCCCTCCACTTT. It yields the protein CASSLPPKDSPLHF.

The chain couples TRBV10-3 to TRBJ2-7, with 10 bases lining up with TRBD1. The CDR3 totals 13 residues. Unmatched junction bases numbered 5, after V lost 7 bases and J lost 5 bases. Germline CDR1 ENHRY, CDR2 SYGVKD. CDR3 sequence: CAINRQGANEQYF. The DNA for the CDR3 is TGTGCCATCAATAGACAGGGGGCAAACGAGCAGTACTTC.

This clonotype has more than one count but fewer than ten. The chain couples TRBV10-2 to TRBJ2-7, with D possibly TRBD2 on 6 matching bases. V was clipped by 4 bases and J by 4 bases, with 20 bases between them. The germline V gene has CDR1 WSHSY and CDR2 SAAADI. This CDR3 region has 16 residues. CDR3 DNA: TGCGCCAGCAGTGGGGAGGAGGGTCCCGAATATTACGAGCAGTACTTC. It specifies CASSGEEGPEYYEQYF.

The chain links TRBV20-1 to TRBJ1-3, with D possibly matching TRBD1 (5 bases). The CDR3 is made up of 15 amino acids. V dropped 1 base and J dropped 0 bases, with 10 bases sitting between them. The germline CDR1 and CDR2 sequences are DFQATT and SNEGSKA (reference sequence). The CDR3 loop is CSARGRGTSGNTIYF. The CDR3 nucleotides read TGCAGTGCTAGAGGACGGGGGACCTCTGGAAACACCATATATTTT.

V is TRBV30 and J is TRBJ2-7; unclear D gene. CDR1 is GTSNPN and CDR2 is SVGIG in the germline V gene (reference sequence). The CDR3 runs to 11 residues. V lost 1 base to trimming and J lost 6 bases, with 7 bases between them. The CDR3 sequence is CAWSGSAEQYF. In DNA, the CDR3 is TGTGCCTGGAGTGGTAGTGCCGAGCAGTACTTC.

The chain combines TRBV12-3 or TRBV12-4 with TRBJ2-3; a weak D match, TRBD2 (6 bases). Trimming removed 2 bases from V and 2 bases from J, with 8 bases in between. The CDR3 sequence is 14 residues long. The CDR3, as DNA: TGTGCCAGCAGTTTACGGGGGTTCACAGATACGCAGTATTTT. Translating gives CASSLRGFTDTQYF.

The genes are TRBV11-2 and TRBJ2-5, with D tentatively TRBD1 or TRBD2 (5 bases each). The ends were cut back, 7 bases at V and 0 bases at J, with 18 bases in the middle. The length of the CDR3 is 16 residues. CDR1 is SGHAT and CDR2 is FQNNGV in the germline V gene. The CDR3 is CASTTRERGNQETQYF. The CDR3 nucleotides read TGTGCCAGCACAACCAGGGAGAGGGGTAACCAAGAGACCCAGTACTTC.

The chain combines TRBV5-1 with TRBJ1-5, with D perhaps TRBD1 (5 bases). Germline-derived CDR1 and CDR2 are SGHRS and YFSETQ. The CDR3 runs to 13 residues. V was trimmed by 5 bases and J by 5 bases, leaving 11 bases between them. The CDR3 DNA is TGCGCCAGCAGTTCGGGGCCAGATCAGCCCCAGCATTTT. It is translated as CASSSGPDQPQHF.

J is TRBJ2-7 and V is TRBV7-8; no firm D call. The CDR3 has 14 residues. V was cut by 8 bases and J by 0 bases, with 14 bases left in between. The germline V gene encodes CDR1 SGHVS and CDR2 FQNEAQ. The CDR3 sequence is CASVKSGSSYEQYF. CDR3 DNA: TGTGCCAGCGTTAAGTCAGGAAGCTCCTACGAGCAGTACTTC.

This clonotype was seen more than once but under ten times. This CDR3 reads CASSLFSVPISSPLHF. The CDR3 DNA reads as TGTGCCAGCAGCTTATTCAGCGTACCCATCAGTTCACCCCTCCACTTT. The chain employs TRBV7-8 and TRBJ1-6; unclear D gene. This CDR3 has 16 amino acids. CDR1 SGHVS and CDR2 FQNEAQ come from the germline V gene. V dropped 2 bases and J dropped 9 bases, with 17 bases sitting between them.

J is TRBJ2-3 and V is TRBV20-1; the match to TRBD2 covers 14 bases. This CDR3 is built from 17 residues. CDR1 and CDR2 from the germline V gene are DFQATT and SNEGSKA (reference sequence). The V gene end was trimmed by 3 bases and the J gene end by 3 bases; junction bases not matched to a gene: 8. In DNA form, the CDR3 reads TGCAGTGCTAGGTCTGGGACTAGCGGGAGCCCGACAGATACGCAGTATTTT. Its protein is CSARSGTSGSPTDTQYF.

The CDR3 reads CSATRPGTDTQYF. For the CDR3, the DNA is TGCAGTGCCACCCGACCCGGCACAGATACGCAGTATTTT. This chain connects TRBV20-1 to TRBJ2-3; D gene unclear. The CDR3 has 13 residues. CDR1 and CDR2 from the germline V gene are DFQATT and SNEGSKA (reference sequence). V lost 6 bases and J lost 1, with 11 bases in between.

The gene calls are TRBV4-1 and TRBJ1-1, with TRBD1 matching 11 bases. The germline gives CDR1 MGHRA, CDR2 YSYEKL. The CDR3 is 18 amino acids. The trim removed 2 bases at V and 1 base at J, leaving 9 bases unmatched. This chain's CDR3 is CASSQILGQGDGNTEAFF. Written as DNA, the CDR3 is TGCGCCAGCAGCCAAATTTTGGGACAGGGGGACGGGAACACTGAAGCTTTCTTT.

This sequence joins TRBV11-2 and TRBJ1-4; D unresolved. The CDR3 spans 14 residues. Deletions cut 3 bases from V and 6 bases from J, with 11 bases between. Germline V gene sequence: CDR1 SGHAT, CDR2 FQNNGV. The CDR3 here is CASSFSLTYEKLFF. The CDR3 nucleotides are TGTGCCAGCAGCTTTTCACTTACCTATGAAAAACTGTTTTTT. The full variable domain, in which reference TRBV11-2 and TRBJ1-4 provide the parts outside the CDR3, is EAGVAQSPRYKIIEKRQSVAFWCNPISGHATLYWYQQILGQGPKLLIQFQNNGVVDDSQLPKDRFSAERLKGVDSTLKIQPAKLEDSAVYLCASSFSLTYEKLFFGSGTQLSVL.

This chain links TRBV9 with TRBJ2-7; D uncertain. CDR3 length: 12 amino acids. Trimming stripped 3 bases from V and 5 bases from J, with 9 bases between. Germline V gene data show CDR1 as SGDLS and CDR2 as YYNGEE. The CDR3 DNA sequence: TGTGCCAGCAGCGGCGGAGAAGACGAGCAGTACTTC. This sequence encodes CASSGGEDEQYF. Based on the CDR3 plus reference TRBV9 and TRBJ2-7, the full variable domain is DSGVTQTPKHLITATGQRVTLRCSPRSGDLSVYWYQQSLDQGLQFLIQYYNGEERAKGNILERFSAQQFPDLHSELNLSSLELGDSALYFCASSGGEDEQYFGPGTRLTVT.

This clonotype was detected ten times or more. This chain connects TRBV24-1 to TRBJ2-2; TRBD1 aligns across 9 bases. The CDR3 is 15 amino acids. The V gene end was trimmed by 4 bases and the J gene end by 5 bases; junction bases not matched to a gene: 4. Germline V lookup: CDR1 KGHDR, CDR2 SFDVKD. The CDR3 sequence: CATSDSGQGTGELFF. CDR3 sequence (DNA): TGTGCCACCAGTGACTCCGGACAGGGGACCGGGGAGCTGTTTTTT.

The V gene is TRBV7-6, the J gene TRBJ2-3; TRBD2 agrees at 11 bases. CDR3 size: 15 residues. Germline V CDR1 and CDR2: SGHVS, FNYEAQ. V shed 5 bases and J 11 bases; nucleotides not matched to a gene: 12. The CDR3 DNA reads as TGTGCCAGCAGCCCAGGGGGGACTAGCGGCCCCGGGCAGTATTTT. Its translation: CASSPGGTSGPGQYF. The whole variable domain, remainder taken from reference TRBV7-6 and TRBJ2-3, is GAGVSQSPRYKVTKRGQDVALRCDPISGHVSLYWYRQALGQGPEFLTYFNYEAQQDKSGLPNDRFSAERPEGSISTLTIQRTEQRDSAMYRCASSPGGTSGPGQYFGPGTRLTVL.

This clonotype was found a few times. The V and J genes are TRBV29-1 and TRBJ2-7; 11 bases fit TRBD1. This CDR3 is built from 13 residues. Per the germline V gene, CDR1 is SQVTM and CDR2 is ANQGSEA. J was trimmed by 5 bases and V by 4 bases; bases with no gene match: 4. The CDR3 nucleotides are TGCAGCGTTGGATTGGGACAGGGGGACGAGCAGTACTTC. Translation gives CSVGLGQGDEQYF.

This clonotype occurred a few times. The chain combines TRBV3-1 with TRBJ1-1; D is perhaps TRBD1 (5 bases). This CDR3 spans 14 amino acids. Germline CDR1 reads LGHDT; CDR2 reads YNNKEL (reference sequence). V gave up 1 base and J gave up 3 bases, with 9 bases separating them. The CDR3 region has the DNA TGTGCCAGCAGCCAAGTCGGGGGGGACACTGAAGCTTTCTTT. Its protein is CASSQVGGDTEAFF.

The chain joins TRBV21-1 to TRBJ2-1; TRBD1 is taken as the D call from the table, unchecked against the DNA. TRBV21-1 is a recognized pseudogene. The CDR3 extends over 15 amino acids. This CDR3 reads CASSGQGTRNNEQFF. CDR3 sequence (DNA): TGTGCCAGCAGCGGACAGGGGACCAGAAACAATGAGCAGTTCTTC.

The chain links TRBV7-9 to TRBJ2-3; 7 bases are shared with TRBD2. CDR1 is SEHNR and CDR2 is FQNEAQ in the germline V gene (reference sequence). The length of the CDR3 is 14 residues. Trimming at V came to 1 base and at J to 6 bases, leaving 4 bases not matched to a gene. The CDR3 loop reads CASSLVLAADTQYF. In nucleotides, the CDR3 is TGTGCCAGCAGCTTAGTGCTAGCGGCGGATACGCAGTATTTT.

The CDR3 nucleotides read TGTGCCACCAATCTTCGGCGGGAGGGGATCGGGGAGCTGTTTTTT. Translated, it gives CATNLRREGIGELFF. This rearrangement joins TRBV6-1 to TRBJ2-2; TRBD2 matches at 9 bases. Germline assignment: CDR1 MNHNS and CDR2 SASEGT. CDR3 length: 15 residues. Trimming took 10 bases from V and 7 from J; bases not matched to a gene: 13.

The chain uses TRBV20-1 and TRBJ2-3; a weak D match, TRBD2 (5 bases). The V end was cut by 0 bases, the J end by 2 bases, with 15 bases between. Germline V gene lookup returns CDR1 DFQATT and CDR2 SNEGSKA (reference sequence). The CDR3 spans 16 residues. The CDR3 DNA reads TGCAGTGCTAGAGACCCTAACGGCGGGCACACAGATACGCAGTATTTT. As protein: CSARDPNGGHTDTQYF.